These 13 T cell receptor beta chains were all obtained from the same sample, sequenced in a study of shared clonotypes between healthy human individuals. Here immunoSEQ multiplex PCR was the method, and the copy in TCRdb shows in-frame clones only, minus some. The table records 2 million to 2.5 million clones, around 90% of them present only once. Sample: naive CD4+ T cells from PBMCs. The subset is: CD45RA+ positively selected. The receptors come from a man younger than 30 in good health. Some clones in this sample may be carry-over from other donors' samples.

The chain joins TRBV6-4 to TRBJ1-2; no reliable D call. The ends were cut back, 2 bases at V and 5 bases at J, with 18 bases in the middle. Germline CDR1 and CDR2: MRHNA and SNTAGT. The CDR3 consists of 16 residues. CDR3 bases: TGTGCCAGCAGTGACCATTACAGTGCTACTGGTTATGGCTACACCTTC. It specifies CASSDHYSATGYGYTF.

The chain's CDR3 is CASSFGEGSYGYTF. The CDR3 region has the DNA TGCGCCAGCAGCTTCGGCGAGGGGTCTTATGGCTACACCTTC. This chain connects TRBV5-1 to TRBJ1-2; a possible D gene is TRBD1 (5 bases). The germline V gene encodes CDR1 SGHRS and CDR2 YFSETQ. Trimming removed 2 bases at V and 5 bases at J, with 13 bases between. CDR3 length: 14 residues. Together with reference TRBV5-1 and TRBJ1-2, the CDR3 gives the full variable domain: KAGVTQTPRYLIKTRGQQVTLSCSPISGHRSVSWYQQTPGQGLQFLFEYFSETQRNKGNFPGRFSGRQFSNSRSEMNVSTLELGDSALYLCASSFGEGSYGYTFGSGTRLTVV.

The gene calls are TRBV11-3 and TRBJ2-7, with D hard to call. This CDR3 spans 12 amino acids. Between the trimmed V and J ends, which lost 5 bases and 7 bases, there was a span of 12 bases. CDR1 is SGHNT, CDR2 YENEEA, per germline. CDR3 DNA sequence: TGTGCCAGCAGCCGGAACCGTCGAGAGCAGTACTTC. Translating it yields CASSRNRREQYF. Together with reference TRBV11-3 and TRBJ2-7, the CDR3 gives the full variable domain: EAGVVQSPRYKIIEKKQPVAFWCNPISGHNTLYWYLQNLGQGPELLIRYENEEAVDDSQLPKDRFSAERLKGVDSTLKIQPAELGDSAVYLCASSRNRREQYFGPGTRLTVT.

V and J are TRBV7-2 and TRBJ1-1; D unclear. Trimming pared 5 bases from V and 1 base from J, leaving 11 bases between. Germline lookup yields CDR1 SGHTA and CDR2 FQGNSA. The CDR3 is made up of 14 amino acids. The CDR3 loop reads CASSILRGNTEAFF. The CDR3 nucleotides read TGTGCCAGCAGCATCCTCCGAGGGAACACTGAAGCTTTCTTT.

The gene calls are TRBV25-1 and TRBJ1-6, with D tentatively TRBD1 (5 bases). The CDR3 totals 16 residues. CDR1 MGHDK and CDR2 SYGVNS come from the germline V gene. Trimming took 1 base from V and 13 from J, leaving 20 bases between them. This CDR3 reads CASSEFGATLMEPLHF. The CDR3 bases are TGTGCCAGCAGTGAATTCGGGGCCACCCTCATGGAGCCCCTCCACTTT.

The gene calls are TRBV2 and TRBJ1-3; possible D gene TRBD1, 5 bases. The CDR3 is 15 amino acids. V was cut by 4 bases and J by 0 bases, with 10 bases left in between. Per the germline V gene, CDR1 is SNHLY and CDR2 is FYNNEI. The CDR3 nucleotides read TGTGCCAGCAGTGTAAGGGGAAGCTCTGGAAACACCATATATTTT. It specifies CASSVRGSSGNTIYF. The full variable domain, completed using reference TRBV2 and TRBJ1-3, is EPEVTQTPSHQVTQMGQEVILRCVPISNHLYFYWYRQILGQKVEFLVSFYNNEISEKSEIFDDQFSVERPDGSNFTLKIRSTKLEDSAMYFCASSVRGSSGNTIYFGEGSWLTVV.

DNA of the CDR3: TGTGCCAGCAGCCAAGACAGGGAGAGCTACGAGCAGTACTTC. This encodes CASSQDRESYEQYF. This chain joins TRBV4-2 and TRBJ2-7; D tentatively fits TRBD1 or TRBD2 (5 bases each). V shed 0 bases and J shed 3 bases, with 9 bases lying between them. The CDR3 consists of 14 residues. The germline V gene encodes CDR1 LGHNA and CDR2 YNFKEQ.

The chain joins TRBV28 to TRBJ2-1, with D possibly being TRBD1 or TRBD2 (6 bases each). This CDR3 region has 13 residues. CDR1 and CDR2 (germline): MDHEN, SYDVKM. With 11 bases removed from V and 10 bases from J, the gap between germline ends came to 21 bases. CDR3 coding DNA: TGTGCCTCCTGGGGGGCGCCTAGGGACGAGCAGTTCTTC. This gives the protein CASWGAPRDEQFF.

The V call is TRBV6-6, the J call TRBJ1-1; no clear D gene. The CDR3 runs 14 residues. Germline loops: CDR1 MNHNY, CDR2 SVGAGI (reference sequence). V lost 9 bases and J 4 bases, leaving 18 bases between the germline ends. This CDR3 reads CARVKSGGSTEAFF. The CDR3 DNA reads TGTGCCAGGGTTAAGTCCGGCGGGAGCACTGAAGCTTTCTTT.

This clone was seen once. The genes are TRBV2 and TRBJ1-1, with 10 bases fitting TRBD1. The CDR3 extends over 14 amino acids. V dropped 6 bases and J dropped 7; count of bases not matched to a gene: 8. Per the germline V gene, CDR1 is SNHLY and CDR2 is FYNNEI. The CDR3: CASSEDRGSREAFF. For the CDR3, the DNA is TGTGCCAGCAGCGAGGACAGGGGGAGCCGTGAAGCTTTCTTT.

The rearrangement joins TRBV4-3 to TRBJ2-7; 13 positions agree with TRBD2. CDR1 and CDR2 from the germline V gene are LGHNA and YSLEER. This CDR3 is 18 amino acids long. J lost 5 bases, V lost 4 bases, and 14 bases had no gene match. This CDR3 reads CASSPSRLAGGRGDEQYF. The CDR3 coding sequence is TGCGCCAGCAGCCCCAGCCGACTAGCGGGAGGCCGGGGGGACGAGCAGTACTTC.

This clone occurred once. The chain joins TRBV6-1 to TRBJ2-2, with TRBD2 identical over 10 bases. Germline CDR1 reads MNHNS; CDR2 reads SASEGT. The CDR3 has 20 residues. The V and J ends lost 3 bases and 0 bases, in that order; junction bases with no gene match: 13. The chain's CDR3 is CASSDRNPSGSGSNTGELFF. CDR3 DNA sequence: TGTGCCAGCAGTGACCGGAACCCTAGCGGGAGTGGTTCGAACACCGGGGAGCTGTTTTTT.

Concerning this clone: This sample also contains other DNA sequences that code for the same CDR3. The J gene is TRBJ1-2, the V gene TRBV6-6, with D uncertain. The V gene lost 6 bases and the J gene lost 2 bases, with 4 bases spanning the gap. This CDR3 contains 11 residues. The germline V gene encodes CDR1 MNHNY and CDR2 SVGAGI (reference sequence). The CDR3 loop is CASRGNYGYTF. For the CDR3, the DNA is TGTGCCAGCAGAGGGAACTATGGCTACACCTTC.